One and the same sample provided the 15 T cell receptor beta chains below, sequenced in a study of T-cell reconstitution after alpha-beta-depleted transplantation in children. Preparation of the TCRbeta library used unique molecular identifiers. One entry per CDR3 protein, called by TCRdb with MiXCR from the PCR reads. Among some 220,000 distinct CDR3 sequences, 11% were seen once, and the ten largest hold 28%. This specimen consisted of PBMCs, obtained before TCRalphabeta/CD19-depleted stem cell transplant. The receptors stem from a child under two years old with acute myeloid leukemia, due to receive a stem cell transplant.

In this sample, this clonotype turned up many times. The chain uses TRBV29-1 and TRBJ2-2; maybe TRBD1 (5 bases). The germline V gene encodes CDR1 SQVTM and CDR2 ANQGSEA. The V gene lost 1 base and the J gene lost 3 bases, with 12 bases spanning the gap. The CDR3 consists of 15 residues. CDR3 coding DNA: TGCAGCGTTGAAGTGCGCCTAGGGGACACCGGGGAGCTGTTTTTT. Translation gives CSVEVRLGDTGELFF.

This clonotype came up many times. This chain connects TRBV28 to TRBJ1-2; D gene unclear. Per germline, CDR1 MDHEN and CDR2 SYDVKM. Deletions cut 2 bases from V and 8 bases from J, with 15 bases between. The CDR3 covers 14 residues. The CDR3 sequence is CASSLPTKARGYTF. In DNA form, the CDR3 reads TGTGCCAGCAGTTTACCGACAAAGGCTAGGGGCTACACCTTC.

This clonotype occurred many times. The genes are TRBV12-3 or TRBV12-4 and TRBJ2-3; no clear D. Trimming stripped 6 bases from V and 5 bases from J, with 9 bases between. CDR3 length equals 12 residues. The CDR3 region is CASSPDQDTQYF. The CDR3 bases are TGTGCCAGCAGCCCGGATCAAGATACGCAGTATTTT.

This clonotype came up many times. The J gene is TRBJ2-7, the V gene TRBV6-6; 7 nucleotides align to TRBD1. The CDR3 is made up of 12 amino acids. Per the germline V gene, CDR1 is MNHNY and CDR2 is SVGAGI (reference sequence). Trimming took 10 bases from V and 0 from J; bases not matched to a gene: 3. As DNA, the CDR3 is TGTGCCACTACAGGGGTCTCCTACGAGCAGTACTTC. As protein: CATTGVSYEQYF.

This clonotype was counted many times. The chain couples TRBV6-5 to TRBJ2-1, with a weak D call TRBD2 (5 bases). CDR3 length equals 15 residues. Germline lookup yields CDR1 MNHEY and CDR2 SVGAGI. V was shortened by 2 bases and J by 1 base, with 9 bases between the two germline ends. The CDR3 spells CASSYDPGSYNEQFF. CDR3 DNA sequence: TGTGCCAGCAGTTACGATCCGGGGTCCTACAATGAGCAGTTCTTC.

This clonotype was recorded a few times. V gene TRBV30 combines with J gene TRBJ2-5; maybe TRBD1 (6 bases). The CDR3 has 12 residues. Germline CDR1 and CDR2: GTSNPN and SVGIG (reference sequence). Deletions cut 5 bases from V and 5 bases from J, with 12 bases between. CDR3 bases: TGTGCCTGGGAACAGGGTTTGGAGACCCAGTACTTC. Residues: CAWEQGLETQYF.

At least ten counts were recorded for this clonotype. Because the CDR3's place on the DNA is in doubt, the DNA is left out and the CDR3 is given as listed by TCRdb. The chain combines TRBV5-1 with TRBJ2-7; no DNA check was done on the table's D call, TRBD2. The germline CDR1 and CDR2 sequences are SGHRS and YFSETQ. The length of the CDR3 is 16 amino acids, counting both ends. The CDR3: CASSLERSTSSTSQYF.

This clonotype was seen ten or more times. This chain links TRBV5-6 with TRBJ2-2; D is ambiguous. This CDR3 spans 15 amino acids. V dropped 0 bases and J dropped 0 bases, with 6 bases sitting between them. Per germline, CDR1 SGHDT and CDR2 YYEEEE. For the CDR3, the DNA is TGTGCCAGCAGCTTGGGACGGACGAACACCGGGGAGCTGTTTTTT. Protein sequence: CASSLGRTNTGELFF.

Many counts were recorded for this clonotype. The chain employs TRBV29-1 and TRBJ1-5; the match to TRBD1 covers 7 bases. V lost 4 bases, J lost 0 bases, and 3 bases stayed unmatched. The CDR3 length is 14 residues. Germline V gene sequence: CDR1 SQVTM, CDR2 ANQGSEA. DNA of the CDR3: TGCAGCGTTGGAGCAGGGGGTAGCAATCAGCCCCAGCATTTT. Its translation is CSVGAGGSNQPQHF. The whole variable domain, remainder taken from reference TRBV29-1 and TRBJ1-5, is SAVISQKPSRDICQRGTSLTIQCQVDSQVTMMFWYRQQPGQSLTLIATANQGSEATYESGFVIDKFPISRPNLTFSTLTVSNMSPEDSSIYLCSVGAGGSNQPQHFGDGTRLSIL.

This clonotype was observed at least ten times. V usage is TRBV12-3 or TRBV12-4 and J usage is TRBJ2-2; D is perhaps TRBD1 (5 bases). Between the trimmed V and J ends, which lost 6 bases and 6 bases, there was a span of 11 bases. This CDR3 spans 13 amino acids. CDR3 DNA: TGTGCCAGCAGCCAGGGTAGGGCCGGGGAGCTGTTTTTT. Residues: CASSQGRAGELFF.

This clonotype came up many times. CDR3 DNA: TGTGCCAGCAGGTCTTGGACAGATGAGCAGTTCTTC. Translating it yields CASRSWTDEQFF. The chain employs TRBV2 and TRBJ2-1, with D possibly matching TRBD1 (6 bases). Germline CDR1 is SNHLY and CDR2 is FYNNEI. V was pared by 6 bases and J by 8 bases, with 11 bases between. This CDR3 has 12 residues.

In this sample, this clonotype turned up many times. The rearrangement joins TRBV5-4 to TRBJ2-1; possible D gene TRBD2, 6 bases. The CDR3 loop spans 12 amino acids. With 4 bases removed from V and 12 bases from J, the gap between germline ends came to 14 bases. Germline V gives CDR1 SGHNT, CDR2 YYREEE (reference sequence). The CDR3 protein is CASSRDSARQFF. In nucleotides, the CDR3 is TGTGCCAGCAGCCGGGACTCAGCCCGGCAGTTCTTC.

This clonotype was seen many times. The chain links TRBV7-2 to TRBJ1-5, with D maybe TRBD1 (5 bases). The CDR3 consists of 14 residues. The V end was cut by 4 bases, the J end by 6 bases, with 13 bases between. Per the germline V gene, CDR1 is SGHTA and CDR2 is FQGNSA. This chain's CDR3 is CASSYTGAGQPQHF. In nucleotides, the CDR3 is TGTGCCAGCAGCTATACAGGAGCAGGTCAGCCCCAGCATTTT.

This clonotype was counted a few times. The genes are TRBV6-5 and TRBJ1-4; no reliable D call. Per the germline V gene, CDR1 is MNHEY and CDR2 is SVGAGI. With 4 bases removed from V and 6 bases from J, the gap between germline ends came to 12 bases. The CDR3 has 14 amino acids. CDR3 sequence: CASSSGWSDEKLFF. The DNA of the CDR3 is TGTGCCAGCAGTTCGGGTTGGAGTGATGAAAAACTGTTTTTT.

The chain has TRBV12-3 or TRBV12-4 and TRBJ2-7, with D possibly TRBD2 on 5 matching bases. Trimming pared 3 bases from V and 3 bases from J, leaving 12 bases between. CDR3 length equals 14 residues. The CDR3 here is CASSFGETGYEQYF. CDR3 bases: TGTGCCAGCAGTTTCGGGGAAACGGGCTACGAGCAGTACTTC.